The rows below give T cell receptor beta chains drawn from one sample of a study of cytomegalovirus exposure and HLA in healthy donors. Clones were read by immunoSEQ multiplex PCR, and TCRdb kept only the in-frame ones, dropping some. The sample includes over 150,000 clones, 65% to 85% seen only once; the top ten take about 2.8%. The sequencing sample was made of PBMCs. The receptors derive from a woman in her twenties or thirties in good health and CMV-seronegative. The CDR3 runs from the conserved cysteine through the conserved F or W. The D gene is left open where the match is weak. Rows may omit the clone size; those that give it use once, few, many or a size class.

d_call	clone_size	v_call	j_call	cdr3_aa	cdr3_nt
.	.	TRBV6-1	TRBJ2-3	CASRYSTDTQYF	TGTGCCAGCAGGTACAGTACAGATACGCAGTATTTT
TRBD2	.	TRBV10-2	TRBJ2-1	CASSVSGTYNEQFF	TGCGCCAGCAGTGTTAGCGGGACTTACAATGAGCAGTTCTTC
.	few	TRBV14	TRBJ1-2	CASSPHRVYGYTF	TGTGCCAGCAGCCCCCACAGGGTCTATGGCTACACCTTC
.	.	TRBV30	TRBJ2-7	CAWSEGAYEQYF	TGTGCCTGGAGTGAAGGAGCGTACGAGCAGTACTTC
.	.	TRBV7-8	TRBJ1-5	CASSLAGIYGNQPQHF	TGTGCCAGCAGCCTCGCCGGGATTTATGGCAATCAGCCCCAGCATTTT
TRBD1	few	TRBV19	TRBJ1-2	CASSMTGNSYGYTF	TGTGCCAGTAGTATGACAGGGAACTCATATGGCTACACCTTC
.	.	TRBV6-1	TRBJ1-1	CASSEERGSVAFF	TGTGCCAGCAGTGAAGAAAGGGGGTCGGTAGCTTTCTTT
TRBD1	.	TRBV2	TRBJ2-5	CASIWQGEETQYF	TGTGCCAGCATATGGCAGGGGGAAGAGACCCAGTACTTC
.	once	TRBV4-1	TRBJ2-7	CASSQEIDNTYEQYF	TGCGCCAGCAGCCAAGAGATCGACAACACCTACGAGCAGTACTTC
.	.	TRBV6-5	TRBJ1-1	CASSYATGNTEAFF	TGTGCCAGCAGTTACGCCACAGGGAACACTGAAGCTTTCTTT
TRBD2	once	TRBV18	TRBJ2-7	CASSPRLAGKDEQYF	TGTGCCAGCTCACCAAGACTAGCGGGAAAGGACGAGCAGTACTTC
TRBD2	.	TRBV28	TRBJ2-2	CASSPGTSGTRGELFF	TGTGCCAGCAGCCCGGGGACTAGCGGGACTAGGGGGGAGCTGTTTTTT
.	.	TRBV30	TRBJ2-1	CAWSGGPRVYNEQFF	TGTGCCTGGTCGGGGGGCCCGCGGGTTTACAATGAGCAGTTCTTC
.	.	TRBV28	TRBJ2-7	CASSLRGQDEQYF	TGTGCCAGCTCCCTAAGGGGCCAGGACGAGCAGTACTTC
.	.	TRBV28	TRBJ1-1	CASSLRSTEAFF	TGTGCCAGCAGTCTACGATCCACTGAAGCTTTCTTT
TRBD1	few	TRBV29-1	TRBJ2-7	CSARGQGYEQYF	TGCAGCGCAAGGGGACAGGGCTACGAGCAGTACTTC
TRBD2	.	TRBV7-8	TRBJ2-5	CASRPPGLARETQYF	TGTGCCAGCAGACCTCCGGGACTAGCCCGTGAGACCCAGTACTTC
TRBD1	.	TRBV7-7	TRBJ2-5	CASSSARTGAETQYF	TGTGCTAGCAGCTCCGCACGGACAGGGGCCGAGACCCAGTACTTC
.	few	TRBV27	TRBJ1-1	CASTQYGDTEAFF	TGTGCCAGCACCCAATACGGAGACACTGAAGCTTTCTTT
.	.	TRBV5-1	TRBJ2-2	CASSLVAANTGELFF	TGCGCCAGCAGCTTGGTCGCAGCGAACACCGGGGAGCTGTTTTTT
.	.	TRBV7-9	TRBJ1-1	CASSVSEAFF	TGTGCCAGCAGCGTCAGTGAAGCTTTCTTT
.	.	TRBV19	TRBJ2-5	CASSAAGQIQETQYF	TGTGCCAGTAGTGCCGCGGGACAGATCCAAGAGACCCAGTACTTC
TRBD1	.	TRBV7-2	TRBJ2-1	CASSLVVWGQVYNEQFF	TGTGCCAGCAGCTTAGTGGTCTGGGGACAGGTTTACAATGAGCAGTTCTTC
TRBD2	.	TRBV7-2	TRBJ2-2	CASSLPLAGLMAGELFF	TGTGCCAGCAGCTTACCCCTAGCGGGCCTCATGGCCGGGGAGCTGTTTTTT
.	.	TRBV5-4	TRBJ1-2	CASSLDREGYTF	TGTGCCAGCAGCTTGGACAGGGAAGGCTACACCTTC
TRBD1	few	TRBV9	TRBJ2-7	CASSGQGGYEQYF	TGTGCCAGCAGTGGACAGGGAGGCTACGAGCAGTACTTC
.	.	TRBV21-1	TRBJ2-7	CASSKEDRGRLEQYF	TGTGCCAGCAGCAAAGAGGACAGGGGGCGGCTCGAGCAGTACTTC
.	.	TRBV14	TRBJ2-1	CASSQGRVSSYNEQFF	TGTGCCAGCAGCCAAGGGAGGGTTAGCTCCTACAATGAGCAGTTCTTC
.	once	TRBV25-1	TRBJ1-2	CASSEDSYGGYTF	TGTGCCAGCAGTGAAGACAGCTACGGTGGCTACACCTTC
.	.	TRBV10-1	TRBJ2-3	CASSESIRGGEGPDTQYF	TGCGCCAGCAGTGAGTCGATAAGGGGAGGTGAGGGCCCAGATACGCAGTATTTT
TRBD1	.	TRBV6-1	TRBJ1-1	CASRKNRGENTEAFF	TGTGCCAGCAGGAAGAACAGGGGCGAGAACACTGAAGCTTTCTTT
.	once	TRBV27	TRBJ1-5	CASSLFPGGQPQHF	TGTGCCAGCAGTTTATTCCCCGGCGGACAGCCCCAGCATTTT
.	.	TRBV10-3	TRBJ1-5	CAISEVDSYGNQPQHF	TGTGCCATCAGTGAGGTCGACAGTTATGGCAATCAGCCCCAGCATTTT
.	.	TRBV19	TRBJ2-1	CASSKRTYNEQFF	TGTGCCAGTAGTAAGCGGACCTACAATGAGCAGTTCTTC
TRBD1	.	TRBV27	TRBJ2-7	CASRRQGGTYEQYF	TGTGCCAGCAGAAGACAGGGGGGAACCTACGAGCAGTACTTC
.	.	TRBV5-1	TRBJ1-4	CASSKQGATNEKLFF	TGCGCCAGCAGCAAACAGGGTGCAACTAATGAAAAACTGTTTTTT
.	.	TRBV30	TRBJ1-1	CAWRNLWERVGTEAFF	TGTGCCTGGAGAAACCTATGGGAGAGGGTTGGCACTGAAGCTTTCTTT
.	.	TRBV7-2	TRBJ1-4	CASSPTPGRVNEKLFF	TGTGCCAGCAGCCCCACCCCGGGGAGGGTTAATGAAAAACTGTTTTTT
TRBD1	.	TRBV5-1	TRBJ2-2	CASTPRGLPTIAGTGELFF	TGCGCCAGCACCCCCAGGGGGTTACCCACGATTGCGGGCACCGGGGAGCTGTTTTTT
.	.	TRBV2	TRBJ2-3	CASYSTQWDTQYF	TGTGCCAGCTACAGCACCCAATGGGATACGCAGTATTTT
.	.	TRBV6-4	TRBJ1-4	CASPKLIKTNEKLFF	TGTGCCAGCCCCAAACTCATAAAGACTAATGAAAAACTGTTTTTT
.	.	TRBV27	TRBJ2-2	CASRVTAYTGELFF	TGTGCCAGCAGGGTTACAGCCTACACCGGGGAGCTGTTTTTT
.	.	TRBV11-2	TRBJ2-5	CASSLEYESTQETQYF	TGTGCCAGCAGCTTAGAATACGAGAGTACCCAAGAGACCCAGTACTTC
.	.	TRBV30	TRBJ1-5	CAWSALRGNQPQHF	TGTGCCTGGAGTGCACTTCGGGGCAATCAGCCCCAGCATTTT
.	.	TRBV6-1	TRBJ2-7	CASTFGGALYF	TGTGCCAGCACCTTTGGGGGGGCCCTGTACTTC
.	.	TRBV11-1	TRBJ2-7	CASSLARDRPYEQYF	TGTGCCAGCAGCTTAGCGCGGGACAGACCCTACGAGCAGTACTTC
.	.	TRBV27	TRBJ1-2	CASSREGAVYGYPF	TGTGCCAGCAGCAGGGAAGGTGCTGTCTATGGCTACCCCTTC
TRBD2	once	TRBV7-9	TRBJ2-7	CASSPAAGVYEQYF	TGTGCCAGCAGCCCAGCAGCGGGAGTCTACGAGCAGTACTTC
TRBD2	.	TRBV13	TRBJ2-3	CASSRRLAGGPLDTQYF	TGTGCCAGCAGCCGCAGACTAGCGGGAGGGCCATTAGATACGCAGTATTTT
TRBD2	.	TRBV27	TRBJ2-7	CASRISGTLYEQYF	TGTGCCAGCAGAATTAGCGGGACCCTCTACGAGCAGTACTTC